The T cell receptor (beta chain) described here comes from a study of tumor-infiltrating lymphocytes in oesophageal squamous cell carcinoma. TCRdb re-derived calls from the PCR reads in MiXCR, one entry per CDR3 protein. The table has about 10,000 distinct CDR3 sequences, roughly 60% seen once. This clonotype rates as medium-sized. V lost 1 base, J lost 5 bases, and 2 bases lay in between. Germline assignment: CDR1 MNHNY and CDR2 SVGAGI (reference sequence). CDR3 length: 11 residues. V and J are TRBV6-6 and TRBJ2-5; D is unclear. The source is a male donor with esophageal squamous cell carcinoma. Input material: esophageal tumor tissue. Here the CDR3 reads CASSYLETQYF. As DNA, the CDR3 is TGTGCCAGCAGTTACTTGGAGACCCAGTACTTC.